This TCR beta chain was identified during a study of blood T cell repertoires in COVID-19. Study in general: COVID-19 samples from acute and convalescent phases originated in the United States, Italy and Spain. PBMCs, B-cell-depleted T cells, or T cells provided the cDNA or gDNA that made up the material.

Per the original data handling: Amplification from reference gene primers served as the basis for estimated nucleated cell counts. Produced via immunoSEQ multiplex PCR; TCRdb's table is partial and in-frame only. V, J and clone size are taken as reported in that table, and D and trimming were inferred from the DNA itself. The data show some 97,000 clones, roughly 92% seen once. The germline CDR1 and CDR2 sequences are SGHRS and YFSETQ. This CDR3 contains 13 residues. Trimming took off 4 bases at V and 1 base at J, with 8 bases between the two ends. The chain employs TRBV5-1 and TRBJ1-1; D is ambiguous. The clonotype originates from a man between 65 and 85 years old with acute or convalescent COVID-19. Sequencing input: peripheral blood. The chain's CDR3 is CASSATANTEAFF. The CDR3 bases are TGCGCCAGCAGCGCAACAGCGAACACTGAAGCTTTCTTT.